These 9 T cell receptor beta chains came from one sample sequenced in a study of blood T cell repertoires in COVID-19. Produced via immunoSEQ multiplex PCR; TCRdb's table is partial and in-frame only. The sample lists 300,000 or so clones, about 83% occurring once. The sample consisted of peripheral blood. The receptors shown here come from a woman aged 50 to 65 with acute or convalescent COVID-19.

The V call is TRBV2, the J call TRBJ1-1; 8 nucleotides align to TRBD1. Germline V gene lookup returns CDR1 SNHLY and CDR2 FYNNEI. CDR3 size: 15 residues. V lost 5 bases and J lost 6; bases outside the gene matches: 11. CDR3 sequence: CASSNGQGGFSEAFF. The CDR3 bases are TGTGCCAGCAGTAACGGACAGGGAGGCTTTTCTGAAGCTTTCTTT. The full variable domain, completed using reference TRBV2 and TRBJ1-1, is EPEVTQTPSHQVTQMGQEVILRCVPISNHLYFYWYRQILGQKVEFLVSFYNNEISEKSEIFDDQFSVERPDGSNFTLKIRSTKLEDSAMYFCASSNGQGGFSEAFFGQGTRLTVV.

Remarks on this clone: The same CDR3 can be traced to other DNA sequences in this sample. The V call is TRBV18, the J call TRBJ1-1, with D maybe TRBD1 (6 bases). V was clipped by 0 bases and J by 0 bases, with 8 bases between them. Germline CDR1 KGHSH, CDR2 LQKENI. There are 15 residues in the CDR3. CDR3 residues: CASSPPDSLNTEAFF. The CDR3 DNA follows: TGTGCCAGCTCACCACCGGACAGTCTGAACACTGAAGCTTTCTTT.

As DNA, the CDR3 is TGTGCCAGCAGACCCCCGGGACAGGGTTCCGGGGAGCTGTTTTTT. Its translation: CASRPPGQGSGELFF. The chain recombines TRBV11-1 with TRBJ2-2; 9 nucleotides match TRBD1. V lost 6 bases and J lost 6; bases outside the gene matches: 8. Germline V CDR1 and CDR2: SGHAT, FQDESV (reference sequence). The CDR3 consists of 15 residues.

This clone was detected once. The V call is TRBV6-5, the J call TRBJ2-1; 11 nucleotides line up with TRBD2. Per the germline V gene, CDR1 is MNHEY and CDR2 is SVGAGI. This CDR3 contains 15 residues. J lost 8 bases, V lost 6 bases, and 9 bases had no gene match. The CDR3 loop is CASRSLAGASHEQFF. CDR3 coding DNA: TGTGCCAGCAGGTCACTAGCGGGAGCGTCCCATGAGCAGTTCTTC.

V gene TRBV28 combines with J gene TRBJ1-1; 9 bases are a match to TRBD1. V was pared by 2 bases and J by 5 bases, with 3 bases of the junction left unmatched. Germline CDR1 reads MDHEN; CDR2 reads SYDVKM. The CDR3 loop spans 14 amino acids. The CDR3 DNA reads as TGTGCCAGCAGTTTAACAGGGGGCTGGACTGAAGCTTTCTTT. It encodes CASSLTGGWTEAFF. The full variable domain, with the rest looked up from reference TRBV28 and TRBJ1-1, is DVKVTQSSRYLVKRTGEKVFLECVQDMDHENMFWYRQDPGLGLRLIYFSYDVKMKEKGDIPEGYSVSREKKERFSLILESASTNQTSMYLCASSLTGGWTEAFFGQGTRLTVV.

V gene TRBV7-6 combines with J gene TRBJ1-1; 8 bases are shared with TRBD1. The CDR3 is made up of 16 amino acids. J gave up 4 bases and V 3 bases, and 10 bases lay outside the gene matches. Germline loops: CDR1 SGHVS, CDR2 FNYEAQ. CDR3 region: CASSLAVTGEGTEAFF. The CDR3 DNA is TGTGCCAGCAGCTTGGCGGTGACAGGGGAGGGCACTGAAGCTTTCTTT.

The CDR3 DNA reads TGCGCCAGCAGCTTAAATCCGGACAGGGCGGATTCACCCCTCCACTTT. Its translation: CASSLNPDRADSPLHF. The rearrangement joins TRBV5-1 to TRBJ1-6; 8 positions match TRBD1. Germline V lookup: CDR1 SGHRS, CDR2 YFSETQ. The trim removed 2 bases at V and 8 bases at J, leaving 9 bases unmatched. This CDR3 has 16 amino acids.

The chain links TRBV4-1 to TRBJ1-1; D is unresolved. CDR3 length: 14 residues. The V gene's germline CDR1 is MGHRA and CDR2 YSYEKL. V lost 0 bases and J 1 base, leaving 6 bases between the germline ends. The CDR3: CASSQEAGNTEAFF. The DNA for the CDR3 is TGCGCCAGCAGCCAAGAAGCCGGGAACACTGAAGCTTTCTTT.

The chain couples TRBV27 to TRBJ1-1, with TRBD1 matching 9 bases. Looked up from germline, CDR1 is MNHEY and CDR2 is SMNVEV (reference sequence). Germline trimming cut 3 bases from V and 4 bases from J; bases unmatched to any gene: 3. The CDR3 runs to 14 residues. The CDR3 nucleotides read TGTGCCAGCAGTTTCGGGACAGGGAGCACTGAAGCTTTCTTT. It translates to CASSFGTGSTEAFF.